Sequencing of this T cell receptor (beta chain) was carried out in a study of blood T cell repertoires in COVID-19. About the research overall: Sites in the United States, Italy and Spain provided acute and convalescent COVID-19 samples.

Methods used by the authors: Nucleated cell counts were estimated from reference gene primer amplification. Data came from immunoSEQ multiplex PCR; TCRdb stores just in-frame clones and leaves some out. Clone size and V and J calls were adopted from that table, with D and trimming inferred from the DNA. The sample lists 250,000 to 300,000 clones; roughly nine tenths were seen once. This CDR3 has 13 residues. V lost 2 bases and J 5 bases, leaving 10 bases between the germline ends. Germline V CDR1 and CDR2: MNHEY, SVGAGI. Sequencing used peripheral blood. V is TRBV6-5 and J is TRBJ2-7; D possibly corresponds to TRBD2 (5 bases). The sequence derives from a woman aged 25 to 39 with COVID-19, enrolled during active disease. The CDR3 is CASSYPRGNEQYF. CDR3 bases: TGTGCCAGCAGTTACCCCCGAGGGAACGAGCAGTACTTC.